This T cell receptor beta chain was sequenced in a study of CD8 T cells in Susac syndrome (dated by TCRdb to the late 2010s). Regarding the study in general: Of the Susac syndrome patients who were sequenced, under ten were in clinical remission while more than five had clinically active disease. Susac syndrome patients were therapy-naive, on corticosteroids (some also receiving IVIg), or on IVIg alone at blood withdrawal. The study used repertoire sequencing to test whether antigen drove CD8+ T cell activation and differentiation in Susac syndrome.

RNA was extracted with the RNeasy kit and 0.5 to 1 ug was reverse transcribed using random hexamers. The immunoSEQ multiplex PCR assay, which covers 54 Vbeta and 13 Jbeta segments, was used to amplify TCR beta CDR3 regions. PCR amplification bias was corrected using a synthetic template baseline for primer optimization and computational correction. On the study's bioinformatics: Reads were annotated to V, D and J genes according to IMGT and were analyzed with immunoSEQ Analyzer, with only productive sequences retained. To calculate clonality, Shannon entropy was normalized by log2 of the number of productive unique sequences and then subtracted from one. For each patient and control, public and private clones were evaluated within the 100 most prevalent clones. Susac-specific clones were defined as absent from healthy and MS cohorts, around 970 published viral clones and other ImmuneACCESS disease sequences. The public reads were reprocessed in TCRdb via fastp at Q25 and MiXCR, keeping in-frame beta chains. For every CDR3 protein sequence, its rows merge into one entry that carries the most common genes and DNA. What appears here as the V and J calls and clone size reflects TCRdb's work, not the paper's. The sample table records 150,000 to 200,000 distinct CDR3 sequences; 94% of these occur just once. The ten biggest clones cover roughly 0.12% of the sample.

To note about this clonotype: Its antigen remains undetermined. There are no base qualities to consult, and no much larger clone falls within one base.

Paper-wide results and their limitations: The number of individuals in the TCR sequencing and HLA analysis was recognized as being relatively small. In patients with Susac syndrome, the CD4+ T cell repertoire showed no detectable clonal expansion.

Peripheral blood CD8+ and CD4+ T cells from healthy donors, Susac syndrome patients and multiple sclerosis patients were profiled by high-throughput TCR beta sequencing. Susac syndrome patients met recently defined diagnostic criteria for definite or probable disease. Bulk CD8+ and CD4+ T cells were purified by magnetic negative isolation, whereas CD8+ TEMRA cells were enriched by FACS. Blood was drawn into EDTA tubes, processed within 24 hours, and PBMCs were isolated by density gradient centrifugation. PBMCs intended for TCR sequencing were cryopreserved in liquid nitrogen and were subsequently thawed in a 37 degrees C water bath. Purity of sorted or isolated CD4+, CD8+ and CD8+ TEMRA cells was at least 90%. This clonotype was sampled from a human donor with Susac syndrome. Material: CD4+ T cells from PBMCs.

The base sequence is TGTGCCAGCAGCTTAGTCGGACAGGGTAATCAGCCCCAGCATTTT. Its protein is CASSLVGQGNQPQHF. The rearranged chain carries TRBV7-9 and TRBJ1-5; TRBD1 matches 8 bases in the middle. The junction shows trimming of 1 base on V and 4 bases on J, and the gene matches do not reach 3 bases of it. CDR1 and CDR2 were assigned from the germline V gene (reference sequence) as SEHNR and FQNEAQ. From cysteine to phenylalanine, the CDR3 is 15 amino acids long. The DNA shown is the 45-base CDR3, in frame from base 1.